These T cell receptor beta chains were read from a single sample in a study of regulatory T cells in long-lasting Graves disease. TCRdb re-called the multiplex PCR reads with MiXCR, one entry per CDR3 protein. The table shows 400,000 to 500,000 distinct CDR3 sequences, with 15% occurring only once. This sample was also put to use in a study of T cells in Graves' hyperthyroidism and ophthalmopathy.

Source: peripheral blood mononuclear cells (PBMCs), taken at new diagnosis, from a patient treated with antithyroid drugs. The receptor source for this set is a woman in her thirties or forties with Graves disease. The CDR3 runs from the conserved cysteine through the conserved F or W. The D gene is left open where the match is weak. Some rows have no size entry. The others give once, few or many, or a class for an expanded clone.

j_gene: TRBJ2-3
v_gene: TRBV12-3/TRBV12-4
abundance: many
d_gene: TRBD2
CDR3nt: TGTGCCAGCAGTCTGCAGCCCGGACTAGCGGGAGGGGTGGGAGATACGCAGTATTTT
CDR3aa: CASSLQPGLAGGVGDTQYF

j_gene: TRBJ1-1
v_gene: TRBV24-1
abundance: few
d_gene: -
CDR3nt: TGTGCCACCAGTGATTCCGGGAGGGGTAAGGACACTGAAGCTTTCTTT
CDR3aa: CATSDSGRGKDTEAFF

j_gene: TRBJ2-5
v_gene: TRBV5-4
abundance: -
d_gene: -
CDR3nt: TGTGCCAGCAGCTTGAACAGAAAAGAGACCCAGTACTTC
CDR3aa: CASSLNRKETQYF

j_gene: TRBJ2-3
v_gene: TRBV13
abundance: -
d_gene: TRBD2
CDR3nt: TGTGCCAGCAGCTTAGTGCGCGGCGGGAGAAATACGCAGTATTTT
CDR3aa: CASSLVRGGRNTQYF

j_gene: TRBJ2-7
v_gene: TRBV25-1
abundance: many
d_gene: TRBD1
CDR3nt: TGTGCCAGCAGTGAGTTGGGACAGGAGGCCGAGCAGTACTTC
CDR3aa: CASSELGQEAEQYF

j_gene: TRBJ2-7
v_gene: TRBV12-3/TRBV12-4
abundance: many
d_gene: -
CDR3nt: TGTGCCAGCAGTTTAGGGGGCTCCCCCGTCTACGAGCAGTACTTC
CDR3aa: CASSLGGSPVYEQYF

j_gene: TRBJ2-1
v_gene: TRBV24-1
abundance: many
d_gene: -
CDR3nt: TGTGCCACCAGTGACTCGGACCTCCAACAAAAGAACAATGAGCAGTTCTTC
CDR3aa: CATSDSDLQQKNNEQFF

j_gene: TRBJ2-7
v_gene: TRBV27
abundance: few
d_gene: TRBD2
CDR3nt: TGTGCCAGCAGTTTAGGCGGGAGTTCCCACGAGCAGTACTTC
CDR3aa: CASSLGGSSHEQYF

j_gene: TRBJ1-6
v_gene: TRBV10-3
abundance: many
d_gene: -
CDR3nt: TGTGCCATCAGTACCCCGGGTCATAATTCACCCCTCCACTTT
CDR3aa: CAISTPGHNSPLHF

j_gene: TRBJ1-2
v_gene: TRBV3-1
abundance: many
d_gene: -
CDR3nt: TGTGCCAGCAGCCAAGATTCCAGGGCGGGCTATGGCTACACCTTC
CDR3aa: CASSQDSRAGYGYTF

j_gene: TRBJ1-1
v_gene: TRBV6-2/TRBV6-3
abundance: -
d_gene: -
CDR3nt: TGTGCCAGCAGTTACACCGCGAGCACTGAAGCTTTCTTT
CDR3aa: CASSYTASTEAFF

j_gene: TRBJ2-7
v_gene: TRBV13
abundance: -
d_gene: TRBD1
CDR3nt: TGTGCCAGCAGCCAGAGAGGACAGGGAGCCTACGAGCAGTACTTC
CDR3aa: CASSQRGQGAYEQYF

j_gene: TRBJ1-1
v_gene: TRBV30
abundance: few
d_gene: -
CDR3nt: TGTGCCTGGAGTTGGGGGGGCACTGAAGCTTTCTTT
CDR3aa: CAWSWGGTEAFF

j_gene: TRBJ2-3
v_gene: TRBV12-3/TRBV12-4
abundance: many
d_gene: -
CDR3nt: TGTGCCAGCAGTTCCAACGTTGACGTCACAGATACGCAGTATTTT
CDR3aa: CASSSNVDVTDTQYF

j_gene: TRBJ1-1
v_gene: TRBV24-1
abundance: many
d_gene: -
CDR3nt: TGTGCCACCAGTATAGGGGCGGGGACTGAAGCTTTCTTT
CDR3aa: CATSIGAGTEAFF

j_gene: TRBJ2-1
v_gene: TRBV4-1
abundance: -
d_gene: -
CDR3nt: TGCGCCAGCAGCGCCGGGACTCGAACCTACAATGAGCAGTTCTTC
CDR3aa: CASSAGTRTYNEQFF

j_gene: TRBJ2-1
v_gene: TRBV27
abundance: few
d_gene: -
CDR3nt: TGTGCCAGCAGCCTCGGTAGTTTGCAGTTCTTC
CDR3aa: CASSLGSLQFF

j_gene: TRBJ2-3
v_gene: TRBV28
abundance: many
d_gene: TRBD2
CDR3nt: TGTGCCAGCAGTGCGACTAGCGGGAGGGCCGGGGATACGCAGTATTTT
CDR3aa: CASSATSGRAGDTQYF

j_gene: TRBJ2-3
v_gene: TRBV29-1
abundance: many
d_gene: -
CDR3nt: TGCAGCGTTGTTTACGTGGCCAAGGGAGCGGGAGATACGCAGTATTTT
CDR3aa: CSVVYVAKGAGDTQYF

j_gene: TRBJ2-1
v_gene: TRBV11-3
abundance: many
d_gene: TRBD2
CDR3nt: TGTGCCAGCAGCCCCGGACCAGCGGGAGTCCGTGAGCAGTTCTTC
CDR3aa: CASSPGPAGVREQFF

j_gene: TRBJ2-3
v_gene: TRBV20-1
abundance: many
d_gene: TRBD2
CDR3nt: TGCAGTGCTCAGTTAGGGACTAGCGGCACAGATACGCAGTATTTT
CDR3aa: CSAQLGTSGTDTQYF

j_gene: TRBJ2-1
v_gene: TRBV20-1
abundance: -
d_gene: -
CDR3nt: TGCAGTGCTAGAGCCCCCATTCAGGACAATGAGCAGTTCTTC
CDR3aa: CSARAPIQDNEQFF

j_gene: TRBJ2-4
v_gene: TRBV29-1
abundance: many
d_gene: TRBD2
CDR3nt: TGCAGCGTTGAGCCCGGGACCGGGACTAGCGGGAGGCCCGCCAAAAACATTCAGTACTTC
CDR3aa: CSVEPGTGTSGRPAKNIQYF